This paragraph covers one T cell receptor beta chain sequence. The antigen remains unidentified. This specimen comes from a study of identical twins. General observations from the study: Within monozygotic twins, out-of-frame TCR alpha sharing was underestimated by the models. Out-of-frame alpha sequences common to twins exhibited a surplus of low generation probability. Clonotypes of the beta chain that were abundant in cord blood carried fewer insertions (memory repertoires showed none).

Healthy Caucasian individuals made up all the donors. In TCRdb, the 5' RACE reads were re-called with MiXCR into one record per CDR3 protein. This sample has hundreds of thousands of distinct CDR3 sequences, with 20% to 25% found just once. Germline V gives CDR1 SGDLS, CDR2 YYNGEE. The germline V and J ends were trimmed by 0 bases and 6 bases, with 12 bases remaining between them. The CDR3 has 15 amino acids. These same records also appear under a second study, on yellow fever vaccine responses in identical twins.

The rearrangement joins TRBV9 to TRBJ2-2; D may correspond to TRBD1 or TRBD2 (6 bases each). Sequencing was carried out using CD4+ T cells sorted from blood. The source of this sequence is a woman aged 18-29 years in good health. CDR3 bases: TGTGCCAGCAGCGTAGGACCGGGGGCGGCCGGGGAGCTGTTTTTT. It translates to CASSVGPGAAGELFF.